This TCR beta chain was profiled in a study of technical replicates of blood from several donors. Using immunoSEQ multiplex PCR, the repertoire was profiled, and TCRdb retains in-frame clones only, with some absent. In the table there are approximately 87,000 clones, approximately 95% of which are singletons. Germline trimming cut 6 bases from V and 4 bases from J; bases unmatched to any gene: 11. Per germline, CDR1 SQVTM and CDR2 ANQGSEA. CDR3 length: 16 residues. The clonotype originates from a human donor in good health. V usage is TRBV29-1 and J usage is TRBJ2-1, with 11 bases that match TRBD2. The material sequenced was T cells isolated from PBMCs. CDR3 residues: CSVDLRGTSGYNEQFF. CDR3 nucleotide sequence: TGCAGCGTAGATCTCCGAGGGACTAGCGGTTACAATGAGCAGTTCTTC.